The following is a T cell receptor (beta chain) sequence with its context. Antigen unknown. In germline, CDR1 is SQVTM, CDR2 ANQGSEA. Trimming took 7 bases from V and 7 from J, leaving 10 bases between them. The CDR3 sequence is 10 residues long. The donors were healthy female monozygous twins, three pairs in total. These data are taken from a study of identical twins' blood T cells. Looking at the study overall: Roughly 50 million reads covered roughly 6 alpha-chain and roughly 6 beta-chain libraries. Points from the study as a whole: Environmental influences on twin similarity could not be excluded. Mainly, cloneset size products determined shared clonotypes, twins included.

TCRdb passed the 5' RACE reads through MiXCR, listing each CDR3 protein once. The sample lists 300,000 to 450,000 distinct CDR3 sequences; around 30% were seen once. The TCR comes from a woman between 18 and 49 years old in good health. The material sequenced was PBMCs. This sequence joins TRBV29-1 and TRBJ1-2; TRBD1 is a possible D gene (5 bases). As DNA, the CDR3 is TGCAGCGCAACAGGTTTTGGCTACACCTTC. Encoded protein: CSATGFGYTF.